These T cell receptor beta chains were read from a single sample in a study of post-analysis software for immune sequencing data. TCRdb independently ran MiXCR on the PCR reads; one entry per CDR3 protein. The data hold about 770,000 distinct CDR3 sequences, with 40% to 55% observed a single time. Sequenced input: blood. These receptors all come from a girl between 10 and 17 years old with multiple sclerosis. CDR3s include the opening cysteine and the closing phenylalanine or tryptophan. D genes are given only for firm matches. Where a row states a size, it is once, few, many or the class of an expanded clone; other rows omit it.

CDR3aa: CATSDKTSGSDEQFF; CDR3nt: TGTGCCACCAGTGATAAGACTAGCGGGAGCGACGAGCAGTTCTTC; d_gene: TRBD2; abundance: -; j_gene: TRBJ2-1; v_gene: TRBV24-1
CDR3aa: CASWTGLPDTQYF; CDR3nt: TGTGCCAGCTGGACAGGGTTACCAGATACGCAGTATTTT; d_gene: TRBD1; abundance: once; j_gene: TRBJ2-3; v_gene: TRBV7-9
CDR3aa: CASSAGVGGYTF; CDR3nt: TGTGCCAGCAGTGCAGGGGTTGGTGGCTACACCTTC; d_gene: -; abundance: few; j_gene: TRBJ1-2; v_gene: TRBV25-1
CDR3aa: CSIRHGSNQPQHF; CDR3nt: TGCAGCATTCGGCACGGCAGCAATCAGCCCCAGCATTTT; d_gene: -; abundance: few; j_gene: TRBJ1-5; v_gene: TRBV29-1
CDR3aa: CASSPLRASYEQYF; CDR3nt: TGTGCCAGCAGTCCCCTAAGGGCCTCCTACGAGCAGTACTTC; d_gene: -; abundance: -; j_gene: TRBJ2-7; v_gene: TRBV12-3/TRBV12-4
CDR3aa: CASSPGTAYNYGYTF; CDR3nt: TGCGCCAGCAGTCCCGGGACAGCATATAACTATGGCTACACCTTC; d_gene: TRBD1; abundance: -; j_gene: TRBJ1-2; v_gene: TRBV5-1
CDR3aa: CASRAAPYNEQFF; CDR3nt: TGTGCCAGCAGAGCGGCCCCCTACAATGAGCAGTTCTTC; d_gene: -; abundance: few; j_gene: TRBJ2-1; v_gene: TRBV25-1
CDR3aa: CASSLREGASGTGELFF; CDR3nt: TGTGCCAGCAGCTTAAGGGAGGGAGCCTCGGGCACCGGGGAGCTGTTTTTT; d_gene: TRBD2; abundance: few; j_gene: TRBJ2-2; v_gene: TRBV7-8
CDR3aa: CSVGPAPLSTDTQYF; CDR3nt: TGCAGCGTGGGACCCGCCCCACTTAGCACAGATACGCAGTATTTT; d_gene: -; abundance: -; j_gene: TRBJ2-3; v_gene: TRBV29-1
CDR3aa: CASSLSGWGQPDTEAFF; CDR3nt: TGTGCCAGCAGTTTATCAGGTTGGGGACAGCCGGACACTGAAGCTTTCTTT; d_gene: TRBD1; abundance: -; j_gene: TRBJ1-1; v_gene: TRBV12-3/TRBV12-4
CDR3aa: CASSYLRTGVVGEQYF; CDR3nt: TGTGCCAGCAGCTATCTACGGACAGGGGTAGTGGGAGAGCAGTACTTC; d_gene: TRBD1; abundance: -; j_gene: TRBJ2-7; v_gene: TRBV12-3/TRBV12-4
CDR3aa: CASSLVTANYGYTF; CDR3nt: TGTGCCAGCAGCTTAGTGACAGCTAACTATGGCTACACCTTC; d_gene: -; abundance: -; j_gene: TRBJ1-2; v_gene: TRBV7-9
CDR3aa: CSADWNEDIQYF; CDR3nt: TGCAGTGCTGATTGGAACGAGGACATTCAGTACTTC; d_gene: -; abundance: few; j_gene: TRBJ2-4; v_gene: TRBV20-1
CDR3aa: CASSVAPSGTLLAKNIQYF; CDR3nt: TGTGCCAGCAGCGTAGCACCTAGCGGTACTCTTCTAGCCAAAAACATTCAGTACTTC; d_gene: TRBD2; abundance: few; j_gene: TRBJ2-4; v_gene: TRBV9
CDR3aa: CSVGPVTGYNEQFF; CDR3nt: TGCAGCGTTGGGCCAGTCACAGGATACAATGAGCAGTTCTTC; d_gene: -; abundance: -; j_gene: TRBJ2-1; v_gene: TRBV29-1
CDR3aa: CAISEGLTGNTEAFF; CDR3nt: TGTGCCATCAGTGAAGGTTTGACAGGGAACACTGAAGCTTTCTTT; d_gene: -; abundance: few; j_gene: TRBJ1-1; v_gene: TRBV10-3
CDR3aa: CASTGAGHNEQFF; CDR3nt: TGTGCCAGCACGGGTGCGGGCCACAATGAGCAGTTCTTC; d_gene: -; abundance: -; j_gene: TRBJ2-1; v_gene: TRBV25-1
CDR3aa: CASMTRPETQYF; CDR3nt: TGTGCCAGCATGACTAGACCAGAGACCCAGTACTTC; d_gene: -; abundance: few; j_gene: TRBJ2-5; v_gene: TRBV6-1
CDR3aa: CASRQQGREKLFF; CDR3nt: TGTGCCAGCAGACAACAGGGCCGGGAAAAACTGTTTTTT; d_gene: -; abundance: -; j_gene: TRBJ1-4; v_gene: TRBV6-1
CDR3aa: CSASMGEGRYEQYF; CDR3nt: TGCAGTGCTAGCATGGGGGAGGGCCGTTACGAGCAGTACTTC; d_gene: TRBD2; abundance: -; j_gene: TRBJ2-7; v_gene: TRBV20-1
CDR3aa: CAISEDLKGQYF; CDR3nt: TGTGCCATCAGTGAAGATTTGAAGGGGCAGTACTTC; d_gene: -; abundance: many; j_gene: TRBJ2-7; v_gene: TRBV10-3
CDR3aa: CSARGLAGDGDTQYF; CDR3nt: TGCAGTGCCCGAGGACTAGCGGGAGACGGAGATACGCAGTATTTT; d_gene: TRBD2; abundance: -; j_gene: TRBJ2-3; v_gene: TRBV20-1
CDR3aa: CNARGEWGEETQYF; CDR3nt: TGCAATGCTAGAGGGGAATGGGGGGAAGAGACCCAGTACTTC; d_gene: -; abundance: -; j_gene: TRBJ2-5; v_gene: TRBV20-1
CDR3aa: CASSYSRNEAFF; CDR3nt: TGTGCCAGCAGTTACTCACGCAATGAAGCTTTCTTT; d_gene: -; abundance: -; j_gene: TRBJ1-1; v_gene: TRBV6-6
CDR3aa: CSAYMRGTGNSPLHF; CDR3nt: TGCAGTGCTTATATGAGGGGGACAGGGAATTCACCCCTCCACTTT; d_gene: TRBD1; abundance: -; j_gene: TRBJ1-6; v_gene: TRBV20-1
CDR3aa: CASSPEAGTGGTDTQYF; CDR3nt: TGTGCCAGCAGCCCAGAAGCCGGGACAGGGGGCACAGATACGCAGTATTTT; d_gene: TRBD1; abundance: few; j_gene: TRBJ2-3; v_gene: TRBV12-3/TRBV12-4
CDR3aa: CASSHEGPTRGSSYNEQFF; CDR3nt: TGTGCCAGCAGCCACGAGGGCCCAACTCGGGGGAGCTCCTACAATGAGCAGTTCTTC; d_gene: -; abundance: few; j_gene: TRBJ2-1; v_gene: TRBV7-9
CDR3aa: CASRIDTEAFF; CDR3nt: TGTGCCAGCAGGATTGACACTGAAGCTTTCTTT; d_gene: -; abundance: -; j_gene: TRBJ1-1; v_gene: TRBV7-2
CDR3aa: CASSLAELMLSGANVLTF; CDR3nt: TGTGCCAGCAGCTTAGCGGAACTGATGCTCTCTGGGGCCAACGTCCTGACTTTC; d_gene: -; abundance: few; j_gene: TRBJ2-6; v_gene: TRBV7-6
CDR3aa: CASSLDAGRARTEAFF; CDR3nt: TGCGCCAGCAGCCTTGACGCGGGCAGGGCGAGAACTGAAGCTTTCTTT; d_gene: -; abundance: -; j_gene: TRBJ1-1; v_gene: TRBV5-1
CDR3aa: CSASRDGINEQFF; CDR3nt: TGCAGTGCTTCCCGGGACGGCATTAATGAGCAGTTCTTC; d_gene: -; abundance: -; j_gene: TRBJ2-1; v_gene: TRBV20-1
CDR3aa: CASSPTRLRENEQYF; CDR3nt: TGTGCCAGCAGCCCAACCAGACTTCGGGAGAACGAGCAGTACTTC; d_gene: -; abundance: -; j_gene: TRBJ2-7; v_gene: TRBV4-2
CDR3aa: CASSFPQGLRETQYF; CDR3nt: TGTGCCAGCAGCTTCCCCCAGGGTTTGCGAGAGACCCAGTACTTC; d_gene: -; abundance: few; j_gene: TRBJ2-5; v_gene: TRBV11-1
CDR3aa: CAISDLRGPSNEKLFF; CDR3nt: TGTGCCATCAGTGACCTCAGGGGGCCTTCTAATGAAAAACTGTTTTTT; d_gene: TRBD1; abundance: few; j_gene: TRBJ1-4; v_gene: TRBV10-3
CDR3aa: CASSLGRSNQPQHF; CDR3nt: TGTGCCAGCAGCTTGGGACGAAGCAATCAGCCCCAGCATTTT; d_gene: -; abundance: few; j_gene: TRBJ1-5; v_gene: TRBV7-2
CDR3aa: CSARPGLASYEQYF; CDR3nt: TGCAGCGCTCGCCCGGGACTAGCCTCCTACGAGCAGTACTTC; d_gene: TRBD2; abundance: -; j_gene: TRBJ2-7; v_gene: TRBV29-1
CDR3aa: CAWSRGQTSGIYYEQYF; CDR3nt: TGTGCCTGGAGTCGCGGTCAGACTAGCGGGATATACTACGAGCAGTACTTC; d_gene: TRBD2; abundance: -; j_gene: TRBJ2-7; v_gene: TRBV30
CDR3aa: CASSMVAQRETQYF; CDR3nt: TGTGCCAGTAGTATGGTGGCCCAGAGGGAGACCCAGTACTTC; d_gene: -; abundance: few; j_gene: TRBJ2-5; v_gene: TRBV19
CDR3aa: CASSAPSQNGYTF; CDR3nt: TGTGCCAGCAGCGCCCCCTCACAGAATGGCTACACCTTC; d_gene: -; abundance: -; j_gene: TRBJ1-2; v_gene: TRBV7-9
CDR3aa: CATASAHEQYF; CDR3nt: TGTGCCACAGCGAGCGCCCACGAGCAGTACTTC; d_gene: -; abundance: -; j_gene: TRBJ2-7; v_gene: TRBV27
CDR3aa: CASSVDPGPNEQYF; CDR3nt: TGTGCCAGCAGCGTAGATCCAGGGCCCAACGAGCAGTACTTC; d_gene: -; abundance: few; j_gene: TRBJ2-7; v_gene: TRBV9
CDR3aa: CASSLTLDRNNEQFF; CDR3nt: TGCGCCAGCAGCCTAACCCTGGACAGAAACAATGAGCAGTTCTTC; d_gene: -; abundance: -; j_gene: TRBJ2-1; v_gene: TRBV5-1
CDR3aa: CAISDPGTGPTDTQYF; CDR3nt: TGTGCCATCAGTGACCCCGGGACAGGCCCCACAGATACGCAGTATTTT; d_gene: TRBD1; abundance: many; j_gene: TRBJ2-3; v_gene: TRBV10-3
CDR3aa: CASSERNRDSDEQYF; CDR3nt: TGTGCCAGCAGTGAAAGGAACAGGGACTCGGACGAGCAGTACTTC; d_gene: -; abundance: once; j_gene: TRBJ2-7; v_gene: TRBV6-1
CDR3aa: CASSTLQLAGPGDEQFF; CDR3nt: TGCGCCAGCAGCACCTTGCAACTAGCGGGACCTGGGGATGAGCAGTTCTTC; d_gene: TRBD2; abundance: few; j_gene: TRBJ2-1; v_gene: TRBV5-1
CDR3aa: CSARTVDTQYF; CDR3nt: TGCAGTGCTCGGACAGTAGATACGCAGTATTTT; d_gene: -; abundance: many; j_gene: TRBJ2-3; v_gene: TRBV20-1